This TCR beta chain was captured in a study of shared clonotypes between healthy human individuals (dated by TCRdb to the early 2020s). In the study overall: Two women and three men aged 18 to 49 years were included in the cohort. Per donor, three plates each were used for CD4 naive and CD4 memory, two for CD8 naive, and one for CD8 memory. The study deeply sequenced blood TCR repertoires of five healthy adults to estimate repertoire size and the extent of clonotype sharing between individuals. To increase sequencing depth and limit assay-specific biases, TCR repertoire library preparation and sequencing were carried out by different laboratories using diverse techniques. Between about 0.94 and 8.9 billion PBMCs per donor were obtained by leukapheresis.

As regards this clone: No cognate antigen has been identified for it. No quality values exist for individual bases; no much larger clone is one base distant.

Deletion took 8 bases off V and 6 bases off J, with a span of 16 bases between the germline ends. The CDR3 spans 12 residues, from the cysteine through the phenylalanine. Only CDR3 DNA is held: 36 bases, read in frame from base 1. From a lookup of the germline V gene (reference sequence), CDR1 and CDR2 are GTSNPN and SVGIG. The donors were healthy, HIV-negative adults who had no recently reported acute infections or vaccinations. All donors were Caucasian adults living in Nashville, Tennessee, USA. Magnetic negative selection was used to enrich CD4+ T cells, after which naive cells were positively selected on CD45RA and the negative fraction became the memory subset. Blood was collected by leukapheresis, and PBMCs were isolated by Ficoll-Histopaque density gradient centrifugation and then cryopreserved in liquid nitrogen vapor phase. Analytical flow cytometry was used to check the purity and quantity of each magnetically sorted T cell population. Genomic DNA was isolated from every sorted fraction and measured by UV absorbance on a Nanodrop 2000c.

Study-wide conclusions, independent of this receptor: Because the study included only a small number of donors, the genetic and exposure-history diversity represented was limited. Sampling was limited to blood, and TCR repertoires in tissue likely differ from TCR repertoires in blood. Pairwise subsampling led to the expectation that sequencing depth would affect the degree of clonotype sharing among donors. Incomplete sequencing was indicated by rarefaction of sorted-subset datasets, despite the large sequencing depth. Sharing across several donors was observed for around 5% of naive CD4, 3.5% of naive CD8, 2% to 2.5% of memory CD4, and over 0.3% of memory CD8 clonotypes. Compared with non-shared clonotypes, clonotypes shared by all four sorted-subset donors had higher generation probabilities. Naive subsets generally had larger estimated clonotype richness than memory subsets.

Using the deep immunoSEQ assay, multiplex PCR amplified TCR CDR3 regions from genomic DNA. Genomic DNA extracted from each cell subset was distributed evenly over all wells of several immunoSEQ 96-well plates, and each plate served as one replicate. Each replicate PCR for sorted subsets received around 200 ng genomic DNA, equal to about 30,000 T cell genomes. Purified libraries were measured with a Qubit 3.0 fluorometer, size-checked on a Bioanalyzer 2100, and measured again with the KAPA Library Quantification kit. Every immunoSEQ 96-well plate was sequenced on a dedicated single-read 150-cycle Illumina NextSeq 550 flow cell. In the authors' own workflow: Because the immunoSEQ output included only junctional sequences and no quality scores, the filtering could not be the same as the filtering used for full-length reads. To assign V/J genes and CDR3, sequences were annotated against IMGT germline references using PyIR, a Python wrapper for IgBLAST v1.9. Reads with weak V/J assignments (E-value above 1e-6), missing CDR3, stop codons, out-of-frame junctions, or ambiguous translated residues were removed. V3J clonotypes were defined by identical inferred V gene, J gene, and CDR3 amino acid sequence. Percentage overlap between repertoires was calculated by dividing the number of shared unique clonotypes by the size of the smaller repertoire. Richness of each repertoire was evaluated using RTK rarefaction, the Chao1 estimator, and Recon v2.1 estimates of unobserved clonotypes. For all TCRbeta clonotypes obtained by the gDNA method from a few donors, generation probabilities were computed with OLGA. As stored in TCRdb, this immuneACCESS dataset retains in-frame rearrangements with V and J assigned. A fraction of the clones does not appear; measured against another copy, unresolved V genes explain less than half of the discrepancy, and the remainder lacks a known reason. D and trimming were read from the DNA, whereas the V and J calls and clone size are those reported in that table. The sample includes 1,500,000 or so clones, with 98% observed a single time. The leading ten clones occupy around 0.33% of the sample.

The chain was built from TRBV30 and TRBJ2-5; the best D guess is TRBD2, with 6 bases matching. The specimen sequenced was naive CD4+ T cells sorted from blood. The cell subset or site label, read with the paper, signifies: CD45RA+ positively selected. This TCR was recovered from a man in his thirties or forties in good health. The CDR3 sequence is CATNVGGKTQYF. The sequenced DNA: TGTGCCACAAATGTGGGGGGAAAGACCCAGTACTTC.